Presented here are 24 T cell receptor beta chains from one specimen sequenced in a study of control samples from healthy donors and cancer patients. TCRdb keeps only in-frame clones here, not all; method: immunoSEQ multiplex PCR. The sample includes 110,000 to 150,000 clones, about 93% of them seen just once. Material: PBMCs. The origin of the receptors is a man between 60 and 75 years old with colorectal cancer.

The chain couples TRBV4-1 to TRBJ2-3, with TRBD2 matching over 9 bases. Germline values: CDR1 MGHRA, CDR2 YSYEKL. Germline trimming cut 2 bases from V and 2 bases from J; bases unmatched to any gene: 2. The CDR3 has 15 amino acids. The CDR3 here is CASSQLAGSTDTQYF. CDR3 nucleotide sequence: TGCGCCAGCAGCCAACTAGCGGGGTCCACAGATACGCAGTATTTT.

V usage is TRBV9 and J usage is TRBJ1-2; 8 bases agree with TRBD1. The J segment lost 8 bases and the V segment lost 0 bases, leaving 12 bases of the junction unmatched. The CDR3 totals 16 residues. From germline, CDR1 is SGDLS and CDR2 YYNGEE. The DNA for the CDR3 is TGTGCCAGCAGCGTAGGGTGGTCGGTCGGACAGGGAGGCTACACCTTC. It codes for CASSVGWSVGQGGYTF.

V gene TRBV6-6 combines with J gene TRBJ1-4; the D gene is possibly TRBD1 (6 bases). The V end lost 5 bases, the J end lost 8 bases, and 27 bases lay between the germline ends. CDR1 and CDR2 from the germline V gene are MNHNY and SVGAGI (reference sequence). This CDR3 comprises 18 residues. The DNA for the CDR3 is TGTGCCAGCAGTCAGGGATGGGGGCGGGCGGGAAGAGTAGAAAAACTGTTTTTT. Translating it yields CASSQGWGRAGRVEKLFF.

The genes are TRBV6-2 or TRBV6-3 and TRBJ2-2, with 8 bases aligning to TRBD1. The trim removed 6 bases at V and 7 bases at J, leaving 25 bases unmatched. This CDR3 is 20 amino acids long. Germline loops: CDR1 MNHEY, CDR2 SVGEGT. The CDR3 sequence is CASSRDRRQGTDRRIGELFF. The CDR3 nucleotides are TGTGCCAGCAGCCGAGATCGGAGACAGGGGACGGACAGGCGCATCGGGGAGCTGTTTTTT.

The rearrangement joins TRBV29-1 to TRBJ2-3; D unresolved. V gave up 1 base and J gave up 0 bases, with 14 bases separating them. The CDR3 sequence is 16 residues long. The germline CDR1 and CDR2 sequences are SQVTM and ANQGSEA. The CDR3 protein is CSVEVRMILSTDTQYF. The DNA for the CDR3 is TGCAGCGTTGAAGTGCGGATGATCCTCAGCACAGATACGCAGTATTTT.

The chain's CDR3 is CASSEALLGETQYF. CDR3 DNA sequence: TGTGCCAGCAGTGAAGCGCTTCTGGGGGAGACCCAGTACTTC. This rearrangement joins TRBV2 to TRBJ2-5; no firm D call. This CDR3 has 14 residues. The V end lost 0 bases, the J end lost 5 bases, and 10 bases lay between the germline ends. From germline, CDR1 is SNHLY and CDR2 FYNNEI.

The chain combines TRBV11-2 with TRBJ1-2; perhaps TRBD1 as D (6 bases). Germline V gene sequence: CDR1 SGHAT, CDR2 FQNNGV. The length of the CDR3 is 14 residues. The germline V and J ends were trimmed by 0 bases and 2 bases, with 7 bases remaining between them. The CDR3 reads CASSLERGNYGYTF. The CDR3 DNA reads TGTGCCAGCAGCTTAGAGAGGGGGAACTATGGCTACACCTTC.

The genes are TRBV19 and TRBJ2-3; D is perhaps TRBD1 (6 bases). V was cut by 7 bases and J by 4 bases, with 15 bases left in between. There are 14 residues in the CDR3. CDR1 is LNHDA, CDR2 SQIVND, per germline (reference sequence). CDR3 sequence reads: CASMYRAEADTQYF. As DNA, the CDR3 is TGTGCCAGTATGTACAGGGCAGAGGCAGATACGCAGTATTTT.

CDR3 DNA: TGTGCCCGACCTGACAAGGCAGAGACCCAGTACTTC. This translates into CARPDKAETQYF. The chain is built from TRBV21-1 and TRBJ2-5; TRBD1, the D gene given by the table, was not confirmed from the DNA. TRBV21-1 is noted as a pseudogene. The CDR3 runs to 12 residues.

CDR3 sequence: CAISSGTGGFNQPQHF. For the CDR3, the DNA is TGTGCCATCAGTTCCGGGACAGGGGGCTTCAATCAGCCCCAGCATTTT. This chain connects TRBV10-3 to TRBJ1-5; 12 bases agree with TRBD1. The CDR3 spans 16 residues. V trimming: 5 bases; J trimming: 3 bases; junction bases outside the gene matches: 5. Germline CDR1 ENHRY, CDR2 SYGVKD.

The J gene is TRBJ1-3, the V gene TRBV4-1, with 7 bases lining up with TRBD1. Germline V gene data show CDR1 as MGHRA and CDR2 as YSYEKL. V gave up 4 bases and J gave up 3 bases; unmatched junction bases: 3. CDR3 length: 14 residues. In DNA form, the CDR3 reads TGCGCCAGCAGCCGACAGGGAGATGGAAACACCATATATTTT. It specifies CASSRQGDGNTIYF.

The chain joins TRBV5-1 to TRBJ2-7; 12 nucleotides agree with TRBD1. Germline assignment: CDR1 SGHRS and CDR2 YFSETQ. The CDR3 covers 17 residues. V gave up 4 bases and J gave up 5 bases; unmatched junction bases: 13. The CDR3: CASSATPSGTGGNEQYF. DNA of the CDR3: TGCGCCAGCAGCGCGACCCCCTCCGGGACAGGGGGCAACGAGCAGTACTTC.

The genes are TRBV27 and TRBJ1-1, with 8 nucleotides matching TRBD1. V gave up 5 bases and J gave up 1 base; unmatched junction bases: 6. CDR1 and CDR2 from the germline V gene are MNHEY and SMNVEV (reference sequence). The CDR3 has 15 amino acids. Here the CDR3 reads CASSPRTGRNTEAFF. Here the CDR3 DNA reads TGTGCCAGCAGTCCCCGGACAGGGAGGAACACTGAAGCTTTCTTT.

The chain has TRBV7-9 and TRBJ2-7; no clear D. The V gene lost 1 base and the J gene lost 2 bases, with 9 bases spanning the gap. The CDR3 has 14 amino acids. CDR1 is SEHNR and CDR2 is FQNEAQ in the germline V gene (reference sequence). The CDR3 region has the DNA TGTGCCAGCAGCTTAGAGGTGGGAACCTACGAGCAGTACTTC. Amino acid sequence: CASSLEVGTYEQYF.

This clone was seen a few times. This rearrangement joins TRBV30 to TRBJ1-2; 9 bases match TRBD1. CDR1 is GTSNPN and CDR2 is SVGIG in the germline V gene (reference sequence). The CDR3 sequence is 14 residues long. V gave up 3 bases and J gave up 3 bases; unmatched junction bases: 5. Here the CDR3 reads CAWRVRDRDYGYTF. The CDR3 bases are TGTGCCTGGAGGGTTCGGGACAGGGACTATGGCTACACCTTC.

The V and J genes are TRBV4-2 and TRBJ2-1; 8 bases align to TRBD2. From germline, CDR1 is LGHNA and CDR2 YNFKEQ. The CDR3 covers 17 residues. Trimming at V came to 0 bases and at J to 4 bases, leaving 8 bases not matched to a gene. CDR3 amino acids: CASSQDLSGGLYNEQFF. Written as DNA, the CDR3 is TGTGCCAGCAGCCAAGATCTAAGCGGGGGACTTTACAATGAGCAGTTCTTC.

The gene calls are TRBV10-3 and TRBJ2-5, with 12 positions matching TRBD2. Germline CDR1 ENHRY, CDR2 SYGVKD. The CDR3 is 16 amino acids. The trim removed 4 bases at V and 4 bases at J, leaving 7 bases unmatched. This CDR3 is CAISGGLAGLGETQYF. DNA of the CDR3: TGTGCCATCAGTGGGGGACTAGCGGGTTTGGGAGAGACCCAGTACTTC.

This chain joins TRBV5-6 and TRBJ2-7; D call uncertain. Germline CDR1 SGHDT, CDR2 YYEEEE. The ends were cut back, 1 base at V and 0 bases at J, with 8 bases in the middle. This CDR3 region has 14 residues. The CDR3, as DNA: TGTGCCAGCAGCTTGAACAGCCACTCCTACGAGCAGTACTTC. Its translation: CASSLNSHSYEQYF.

This clone came up once. CDR3 nucleotide sequence: TGTGCCAGTAGTATAGCACAGATCACAGATACGCAGTATTTT. Translating gives CASSIAQITDTQYF. V is TRBV19 and J is TRBJ2-3; no clear D gene. V lost 1 base and J lost 2, with 7 bases in between. Germline V CDR1 and CDR2: LNHDA, SQIVND (reference sequence). CDR3 length: 14 residues.

The CDR3 is CASSLGRQVNTEAFF. CDR3 coding DNA: TGTGCCAGCAGCTTAGGACGACAGGTAAACACTGAAGCTTTCTTT. The gene calls are TRBV7-2 and TRBJ1-1; the D gene is possibly TRBD1 (6 bases). This CDR3 has 15 residues. V was cut by 1 base and J by 2 bases, with 11 bases left in between. From germline, CDR1 is SGHTA and CDR2 FQGNSA. Full variable domain (outside the CDR3, taken from reference TRBV7-2 and TRBJ1-1): GAGVSQSPSNKVTEKGKDVELRCDPISGHTALYWYRQSLGQGLEFLIYFQGNSAPDKSGLPSDRFSAERTGGSVSTLTIQRTQQEDSAVYLCASSLGRQVNTEAFFGQGTRLTVV.

On this clone itself: This same CDR3 is encoded by further DNA sequences in the sample. The chain couples TRBV5-4 to TRBJ1-6; tentatively, D is TRBD1 (5 bases). V was pared by 0 bases and J by 7 bases, with 8 bases between. This CDR3 spans 14 amino acids. Germline V gives CDR1 SGHNT, CDR2 YYREEE (reference sequence). The CDR3 sequence: CASSLDRSNSPLHF. CDR3 nucleotide sequence: TGTGCCAGCAGCTTGGACAGGAGCAATTCACCCCTCCACTTT. The whole variable domain, remainder taken from reference TRBV5-4 and TRBJ1-6, is ETGVTQSPTHLIKTRGQQVTLRCSSQSGHNTVSWYQQALGQGPQFIFQYYREEENGRGNFPPRFSGLQFPNYSSELNVNALELDDSALYLCASSLDRSNSPLHFGNGTRLTVT.

This chain joins TRBV19 and TRBJ1-4; D not certain. The CDR3 totals 16 residues. CDR1 LNHDA and CDR2 SQIVND come from the germline V gene (reference sequence). V gave up 1 base and J gave up 0 bases, with 9 bases separating them. The chain's CDR3 is CASSIGISPTNEKLFF. The CDR3 DNA sequence: TGTGCCAGTAGTATAGGCATCAGTCCAACTAATGAAAAACTGTTTTTT.

The chain carries TRBV6-1 and TRBJ2-1, with D maybe TRBD2 (5 bases). The CDR3 has 15 amino acids. Germline loops: CDR1 MNHNS, CDR2 SASEGT. The V end lost 3 bases, the J end lost 0 bases, and 9 bases lay between the germline ends. CDR3 nucleotides: TGTGCCAGCAGTGACCAAGGAGGCTCCTACAATGAGCAGTTCTTC. Translated: CASSDQGGSYNEQFF.

The chain is built from TRBV27 and TRBJ1-5; 7 nucleotides match TRBD1. Germline loops: CDR1 MNHEY, CDR2 SMNVEV (reference sequence). This CDR3 spans 15 amino acids. With 5 bases clipped from V and 5 bases from J, the junction kept 9 bases outside the gene matches. The CDR3 bases are TGTGCCAGCAGTCTGACAGGGATTGGGGATCAGCCCCAGCATTTT. As protein: CASSLTGIGDQPQHF.